These 25 T cell receptor beta chains originate from one sample sequenced in a study of blood T cells in healthy people across ages. Together with a sample-barcoded 5' primer, a J-beta primer mix was included in a second PCR lasting about 7 to 12 cycles. TCRdb re-called the 5' RACE reads with MiXCR, one entry per CDR3 protein. The table lists 1.8 million or so distinct CDR3 sequences, roughly two fifths of them singletons. Sequencing was performed on blood. The receptors shown here come from a human donor in good health.

In its sample, this clonotype was seen a few times. This CDR3 is CASSPAGGLSGGDNEQFF. The CDR3 region has the DNA TGTGCCAGCAGCCCGGCAGGGGGCCTGAGCGGGGGGGACAATGAGCAGTTCTTC. The gene calls are TRBV7-6 and TRBJ2-1; 10 positions agree with TRBD2. Germline CDR1 is SGHVS and CDR2 is FNYEAQ. The CDR3 extends over 18 amino acids. The V and J ends lost 5 bases and 5 bases, in that order; junction bases with no gene match: 15.

This clonotype was observed a few times. Germline is not matched at one junction end, which may reflect a read error. This sequence joins TRBV5-1 and TRBJ1-2; no clear D. Germline CDR1 SGHRS, CDR2 YFSETQ. There are 15 residues in the CDR3. The CDR3 DNA follows: TGCGCCAGCAGCCCGGGCACGTTGGCGATTTATGGCTACACCTTT. Its translation: CASSPGTLAIYGYTF.

V usage is TRBV29-1 and J usage is TRBJ2-6; 9 bases line up with TRBD1. Germline CDR1 is SQVTM and CDR2 is ANQGSEA. After removal of 6 bases from V and 1 base from J, the junction contained 10 bases not matched to a gene. This CDR3 region has 17 residues. CDR3 region: CSVKTGGVFSGANVLTF. The CDR3 DNA is TGCAGCGTGAAGACAGGGGGGGTGTTTTCTGGGGCCAACGTCCTGACTTTC.

This rearrangement joins TRBV12-3 or TRBV12-4 to TRBJ1-1; D ambiguous. Trimming cost V 3 bases and J 0 bases, with 11 bases left between them. This CDR3 comprises 15 residues. CDR3 DNA: TGTGCCAGCAGTTTTGGGGTCCCCATGAACACTGAAGCTTTCTTT. It specifies CASSFGVPMNTEAFF.

In regard to this clonotype: At one end the junction does not follow the germline gene, possibly because of a read error. J is TRBJ2-7 and V is TRBV5-1, with TRBD1 matching 7 bases. CDR1 and CDR2 (germline): SGHRS, YFSETQ. The CDR3 has 15 residues. CDR3 coding DNA: TGCGCCAGCAGCTTTGGGACAGAGGCCTCCTACGAGCAGTGCTTC. Translation gives CASSFGTEASYEQCF.

V usage is TRBV7-3 and J usage is TRBJ2-3; maybe TRBD2 (5 bases). Germline loops: CDR1 SGHTA, CDR2 FQGTGA. The CDR3 has 15 residues. Trimming stripped 6 bases from V and 7 bases from J, with 20 bases between. The CDR3: CASRSAPGMENTQYF. In nucleotides, the CDR3 is TGTGCCAGCAGGTCCGCCCCGGGAATGGAGAATACGCAGTATTTT.

This clonotype turned up a few times. The chain joins TRBV30 to TRBJ2-7; 7 bases fit TRBD1. The J call may be in error: the DNA end matches TRBJ2-5 better. This CDR3 has 12 residues. Germline V lookup: CDR1 GTSNPN, CDR2 SVGIG (reference sequence). The CDR3: CAWSLQGRTQYF. Here the CDR3 DNA reads TGTGCCTGGAGTCTACAGGGGAGGACCCAGTACTTC.

This clonotype was found a few times. The genes are TRBV29-1 and TRBJ2-1; 11 bases match TRBD2. J gave up 3 bases and V 1 base, and 5 bases lay outside the gene matches. The CDR3 length is 16 residues. Per the germline V gene, CDR1 is SQVTM and CDR2 is ANQGSEA. As DNA, the CDR3 is TGCAGCGTTGAAGGGGCTAGCGGGGGGTTCTACAATGAGCAGTTCTTC. Encoded protein: CSVEGASGGFYNEQFF.

The CDR3 DNA reads as TGTGCCAGCAGCGTATGGGACTATAGCAATCAGCCCCAGCATTTT. It codes for CASSVWDYSNQPQHF. The V gene is TRBV6-1, the J gene TRBJ1-5; a possible D gene is TRBD1 (5 bases). Germline assignment: CDR1 MNHNS and CDR2 SASEGT. V was clipped by 6 bases and J by 0 bases, with 12 bases between them. The CDR3 spans 15 residues.

This clonotype was detected only a few times. The rearrangement uses TRBV12-3 or TRBV12-4 and TRBJ2-7; D is unclear. V lost 6 bases and J 3 bases, leaving 12 bases between the germline ends. The CDR3 has 13 amino acids. The CDR3 region is CASRREESYEQYF. DNA of the CDR3: TGTGCCAGCAGACGTGAAGAAAGCTACGAGCAGTACTTC.

The genes are TRBV10-3 and TRBJ1-1; 7 bases line up with TRBD1. The length of the CDR3 is 14 residues. V lost 6 bases and J lost 4; bases outside the gene matches: 8. Per germline, CDR1 ENHRY and CDR2 SYGVKD. This CDR3 is CAIRSPQGFTEAFF. CDR3 coding DNA: TGTGCCATCAGAAGCCCACAGGGGTTCACTGAAGCTTTCTTT.

This clonotype was recorded a few times. V usage is TRBV27 and J usage is TRBJ1-2; D might be TRBD1 (5 bases). Germline assignment: CDR1 MNHEY and CDR2 SMNVEV (reference sequence). CDR3 length: 13 amino acids. Trimming took 6 bases from V and 7 from J, leaving 15 bases between them. The CDR3 DNA reads TGTGCCAGCAGCTCGGCCCGCCAGGGTGGCTACACCTTC. Translated, it gives CASSSARQGGYTF.

This chain links TRBV4-3 with TRBJ1-2; possibly TRBD1 for D (6 bases). The CDR3 runs 16 residues. CDR1 and CDR2 from the germline V gene are LGHNA and YSLEER. Trimming removed 4 bases at V and 8 bases at J, with 23 bases between. DNA for the CDR3: TGCGCCAGCAGCCCTCTGTTAACTTCACAGGGTCAAGGCTACACCTTC. Residues: CASSPLLTSQGQGYTF.

This clonotype has a handful of counts. J is TRBJ1-1 and V is TRBV6-2 or TRBV6-3; D remains unclear. The germline V gene has CDR1 MNHEY and CDR2 SVGEGT. This CDR3 has 12 residues. V lost 8 bases and J 4 bases, leaving 11 bases between the germline ends. Here the CDR3 reads CASVRDTTEAFF. CDR3 in DNA: TGTGCCAGCGTCCGGGATACCACTGAAGCTTTCTTT.

There are many counts of this clonotype. The V call is TRBV3-1, the J call TRBJ2-5; 11 positions agree with TRBD2. The CDR3 contains 16 residues. Germline-derived CDR1 and CDR2 are LGHDT and YNNKEL (reference sequence). Trimming at V came to 4 bases and at J to 1 base, leaving 5 bases not matched to a gene. The CDR3 loop is CASSPLGTSGQETQYF. The CDR3 DNA follows: TGTGCCAGCAGCCCGCTAGGGACTAGCGGCCAAGAGACCCAGTACTTC.

The chain combines TRBV7-9 with TRBJ1-1; maybe TRBD1 (6 bases). CDR1 is SEHNR and CDR2 is FQNEAQ in the germline V gene (reference sequence). V lost 5 bases, J lost 9 bases, and 10 bases lay in between. This CDR3 comprises 11 residues. The CDR3 DNA follows: TGTGCCAGCAGCCGGACAGATAAAGCTTTCTTT. Amino acid sequence: CASSRTDKAFF.

The chain has TRBV4-3 and TRBJ1-1; a weak D match, TRBD1 (6 bases). V gave up 4 bases and J gave up 7 bases, with 19 bases separating them. CDR3 length: 15 residues. CDR1 and CDR2 from the germline V gene are LGHNA and YSLEER. The chain's CDR3 is CASSPYTNGGLEAFF. In nucleotides, the CDR3 is TGCGCCAGCAGCCCTTATACTAACGGGGGCCTTGAAGCTTTCTTT.

The chain couples TRBV6-2 or TRBV6-3 to TRBJ2-7; 7 nucleotides match TRBD2. V lost 6 bases and J lost 0; bases outside the gene matches: 8. The CDR3 is 15 amino acids. Germline assignment: CDR1 MNHEY and CDR2 SVGEGT. The CDR3, as DNA: TGTGCCAGCAGACGAAGCGGGGCCTACTCCTACGAGCAGTACTTC. This encodes CASRRSGAYSYEQYF.

The chain carries TRBV20-1 and TRBJ2-5; D possibly corresponds to TRBD1 (5 bases). Germline loops: CDR1 DFQATT, CDR2 SNEGSKA (reference sequence). Trimming removed 0 bases from V and 2 bases from J, with 13 bases in between. The CDR3 is 15 residues long. The chain's CDR3 is CSARDRGTGQETQYF. Here the CDR3 DNA reads TGCAGTGCTAGAGATCGAGGTACAGGACAAGAGACCCAGTACTTC.

The chain links TRBV5-1 to TRBJ2-1, with a weak D call TRBD1 (6 bases). V was shortened by 0 bases and J by 7 bases, with 11 bases between the two germline ends. The CDR3 is 14 residues long. The V gene's germline CDR1 is SGHRS and CDR2 YFSETQ. CDR3 sequence: CASSLVQGFNEQFF. The CDR3 DNA follows: TGCGCCAGCAGCTTGGTACAGGGCTTTAATGAGCAGTTCTTC. The entire variable domain, with the rest obtained from reference TRBV5-1 and TRBJ2-1, is as follows: KAGVTQTPRYLIKTRGQQVTLSCSPISGHRSVSWYQQTPGQGLQFLFEYFSETQRNKGNFPGRFSGRQFSNSRSEMNVSTLELGDSALYLCASSLVQGFNEQFFGPGTRLTVL.

This chain joins TRBV4-3 and TRBJ2-1; the D gene is possibly TRBD1 (6 bases). Trimming stripped 1 base from V and 5 bases from J, with 15 bases between. In germline, CDR1 is LGHNA, CDR2 YSLEER. The CDR3 is 16 residues long. The CDR3 protein is CASSQVLSGVDNEQFF. For the CDR3, the DNA is TGCGCCAGCAGCCAAGTATTGTCAGGGGTAGACAATGAGCAGTTCTTC.

This sequence joins TRBV28 and TRBJ2-1, with D possibly matching TRBD2 (5 bases). V lost 1 base and J 5 bases, leaving 12 bases between the germline ends. Germline CDR1 and CDR2: MDHEN and SYDVKM. CDR3 length equals 15 residues. The CDR3 here is CASSLFSGYNNEQFF. The CDR3 DNA reads TGTGCCAGCAGTTTATTCAGCGGCTACAACAATGAGCAGTTCTTC. The variable domain in full, with the rest retrieved from reference TRBV28 and TRBJ2-1, is DVKVTQSSRYLVKRTGEKVFLECVQDMDHENMFWYRQDPGLGLRLIYFSYDVKMKEKGDIPEGYSVSREKKERFSLILESASTNQTSMYLCASSLFSGYNNEQFFGPGTRLTVL.

This chain connects TRBV10-3 to TRBJ1-1; TRBD1 matches 7 bases. Germline CDR1 reads ENHRY; CDR2 reads SYGVKD. V shed 3 bases, J shed 5 bases, and the junction held 6 bases outside the gene matches. CDR3 length: 14 residues. The CDR3, as DNA: TGTGCCATCAGTGACCAACAGGGGAGGACTGAAGCTTTCTTT. It codes for CAISDQQGRTEAFF.

J is TRBJ1-2 and V is TRBV6-6; D is unclear. The CDR3 consists of 14 residues. Germline-derived CDR1 and CDR2 are MNHNY and SVGAGI (reference sequence). V shed 6 bases and J shed 6 bases, with 17 bases lying between them. CDR3 coding DNA: TGTGCCAGCAGCTCCAATCGACCGTCCCATGGCTACACCTTC. Translation: CASSSNRPSHGYTF.

The table lists this clonotype with a count of one. The rearrangement uses TRBV5-1 and TRBJ2-2; tentative D call: TRBD1 (6 bases). Trimming removed 0 bases at V and 2 bases at J, with 11 bases between. Germline loops: CDR1 SGHRS, CDR2 YFSETQ. The CDR3 spans 16 residues. The CDR3 DNA reads TGCGCCAGCAGCTTGGGATTAGGGGGTAACACCGGGGAGCTGTTTTTT. Translation: CASSLGLGGNTGELFF.